Listed below are T cell receptor beta chains from one sample, sequenced in a study of blood T cell repertoires in COVID-19. TCRdb's copy holds only in-frame clones and misses some; the assay was immunoSEQ multiplex PCR. This table has around 60,000 clones, approximately 80% appearing once. Source material: peripheral blood. The receptors were sampled from a man in his 70s with acute or convalescent COVID-19. Each CDR3 is given with its conserved first and last residue. D genes are given only for firm matches. A clone size is listed for some rows: how often the clone was seen (once, few, many), or a class if it is expanded.

TRBJ1-5	TRBD1	-	TRBV2	CASSERTGNQPQHF	TGTGCCAGCAGTGAAAGGACAGGGAATCAGCCCCAGCATTTT
TRBJ2-3	TRBD2	-	TRBV11-2	CASSLDTTSGGTTDTQYF	TGTGCCAGCAGCTTAGATACCACTAGCGGGGGAACCACAGATACGCAGTATTTT
TRBJ2-7	TRBD2	-	TRBV5-1	CASSLEGLGYHEQYF	TGCGCCAGCAGCTTGGAGGGACTAGGGTACCACGAGCAGTACTTC
TRBJ2-1	-	once	TRBV11-2	CASSLARDNEQFF	TGTGCCAGCAGCTTAGCACGGGACAATGAGCAGTTCTTC
TRBJ2-7	-	-	TRBV5-6	CASSLVDRSAREQYF	TGTGCCAGCAGCTTGGTCGACAGATCTGCTCGCGAGCAGTACTTC
TRBJ2-7	-	-	TRBV9	CASSVDPTRGKEQYF	TGTGCCAGCAGCGTAGATCCTACAAGGGGAAAGGAGCAGTACTTC
TRBJ2-1	-	-	TRBV5-1	CASSLVVGQYNEQFF	TGCGCCAGCAGCTTGGTAGTAGGACAGTACAATGAGCAGTTCTTC
TRBJ1-6	-	-	TRBV12-3/TRBV12-4	CASKGPGNSPLHF	TGTGCCAGCAAAGGTCCGGGGAATTCACCCCTCCACTTT
TRBJ1-1	-	-	TRBV5-1	CASSLEGGTEAFF	TGCGCCAGCAGCTTGGAAGGGGGCACTGAAGCTTTCTTT
TRBJ2-5	TRBD2	-	TRBV20-1	CSASDERGARTETQYF	TGCAGTGCTAGTGATGAGCGGGGGGCCAGAACGGAGACCCAGTACTTC
TRBJ1-6	TRBD1	-	TRBV5-1	CASSFQGTGANSPLHF	TGCGCCAGCAGCTTTCAAGGGACAGGGGCAAATTCACCCCTCCACTTT
TRBJ2-5	-	-	TRBV5-6	CASSRLSTKETQYF	TGTGCCAGCAGTCGCCTAAGCACCAAAGAGACCCAGTACTTC
TRBJ1-1	-	-	TRBV6-5	CASSYFLDSMNTEAFF	TGTGCCAGCAGTTATTTCTTGGACAGCATGAACACTGAAGCTTTCTTT
TRBJ2-7	TRBD1	-	TRBV5-1	CASSPHRDRASYEQYF	TGCGCCAGCAGCCCGCACCGGGACAGGGCCTCCTACGAGCAGTACTTC
TRBJ1-6	-	-	TRBV6-5	CACARASHTSPLHF	TGTGCCTGCGCGCGGGCCTCTCATACTTCACCCCTCCACTTT
TRBJ2-7	TRBD1	-	TRBV5-1	CASSTGQGLPYEQYF	TGCGCCAGCAGCACAGGACAGGGTTTGCCCTACGAGCAGTACTTC
TRBJ1-2	TRBD1	-	TRBV5-1	CASSLVPGGKNYGYTF	TGCGCCAGCAGCTTGGTCCCAGGGGGCAAGAATTATGGCTACACCTTC
TRBJ2-3	TRBD2	-	TRBV5-6	CASSLAGSGVASTDTQYF	TGTGCCAGCAGCTTGGCCGGTAGCGGGGTTGCTAGCACAGATACGCAGTATTTT
TRBJ1-5	TRBD1	-	TRBV12-5	CASGTWTGSGQPQHF	TGTGCTAGTGGTACCTGGACAGGGTCGGGTCAGCCCCAGCATTTT
TRBJ2-1	-	-	TRBV7-2	CASSEQGASTYNEQFF	TGTGCCAGCAGCGAACAGGGTGCTAGCACCTACAATGAGCAGTTCTTC
TRBJ2-7	TRBD2	-	TRBV4-1	CASSRGLGSYEQYF	TGCGCCAGCAGCAGAGGACTAGGCTCCTACGAGCAGTACTTC
TRBJ2-5	-	-	TRBV2	CASSSQQEQETQYF	TGTGCCAGCAGTAGCCAACAGGAACAAGAGACCCAGTACTTC
TRBJ2-2	-	-	TRBV18	CASSRDRPTGELFF	TGTGCCAGCTCCCGTGACAGGCCCACCGGGGAGCTGTTTTTT
TRBJ2-1	TRBD2	-	TRBV7-9	CAGAGDFRFF	TGTGCCGGGGCGGGGGACTTTCGGTTCTTC
TRBJ1-6	-	once	TRBV19	CASSRNQNNSPLHF	TGTGCCAGTAGCAGGAATCAAAATAATTCACCCCTCCACTTT
TRBJ1-5	TRBD1	-	TRBV5-5	CASSQGGQGQGPQHF	TGTGCCAGCAGCCAGGGGGGACAGGGGCAGGGACCCCAGCATTTT
TRBJ2-2	-	-	TRBV5-1	CASSQAITGELFF	TGCGCCAGCAGCCAAGCAATCACCGGGGAGCTGTTTTTT
TRBJ2-5	-	-	TRBV5-1	CASSLFREETQYF	TGCGCCAGCAGCTTGTTCCGGGAAGAGACCCAGTACTTC